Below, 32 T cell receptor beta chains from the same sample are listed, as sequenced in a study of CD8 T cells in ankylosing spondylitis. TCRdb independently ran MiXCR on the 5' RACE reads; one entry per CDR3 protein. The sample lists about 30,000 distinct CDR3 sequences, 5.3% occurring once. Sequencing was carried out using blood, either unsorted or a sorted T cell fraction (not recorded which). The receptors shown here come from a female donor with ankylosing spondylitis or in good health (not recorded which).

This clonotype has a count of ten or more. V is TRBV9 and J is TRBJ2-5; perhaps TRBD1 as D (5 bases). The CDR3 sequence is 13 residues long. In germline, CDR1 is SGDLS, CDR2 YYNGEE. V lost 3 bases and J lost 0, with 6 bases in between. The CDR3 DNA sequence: TGTGCCAGCAGCGAGGGGAACCAAGAGACCCAGTACTTC. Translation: CASSEGNQETQYF.

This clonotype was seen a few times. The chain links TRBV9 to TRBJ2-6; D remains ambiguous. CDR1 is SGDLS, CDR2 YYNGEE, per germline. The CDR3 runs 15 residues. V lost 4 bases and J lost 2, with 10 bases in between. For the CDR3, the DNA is TGTGCCAGCAGCCAGAGCCCCACTGGGGCCAACGTCCTGACTTTC. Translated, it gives CASSQSPTGANVLTF. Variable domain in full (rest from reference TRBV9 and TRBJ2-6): DSGVTQTPKHLITATGQRVTLRCSPRSGDLSVYWYQQSLDQGLQFLIQYYNGEERAKGNILERFSAQQFPDLHSELNLSSLELGDSALYFCASSQSPTGANVLTFGAGSRLTVL.

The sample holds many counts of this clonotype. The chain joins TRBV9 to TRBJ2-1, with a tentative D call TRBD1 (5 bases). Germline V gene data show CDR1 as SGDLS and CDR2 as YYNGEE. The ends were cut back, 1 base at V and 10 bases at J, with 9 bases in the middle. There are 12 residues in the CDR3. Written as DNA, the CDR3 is TGTGCCAGCAGCGTAAGGGGCGACGAGCAGTTCTTC. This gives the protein CASSVRGDEQFF.

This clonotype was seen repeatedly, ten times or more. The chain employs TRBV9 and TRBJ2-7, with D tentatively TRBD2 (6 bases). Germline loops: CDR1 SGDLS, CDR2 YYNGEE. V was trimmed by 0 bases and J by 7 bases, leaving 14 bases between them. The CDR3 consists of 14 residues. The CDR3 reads CASSVAGAAGEQYF. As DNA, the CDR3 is TGTGCCAGCAGCGTAGCTGGGGCGGCGGGGGAGCAGTACTTC.

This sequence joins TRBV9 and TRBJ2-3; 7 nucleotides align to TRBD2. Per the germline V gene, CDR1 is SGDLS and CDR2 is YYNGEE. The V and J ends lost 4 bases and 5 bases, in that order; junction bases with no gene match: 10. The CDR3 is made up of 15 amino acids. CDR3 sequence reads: CASSWSGVDLDTQYF. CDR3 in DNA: TGTGCCAGCAGCTGGAGCGGGGTCGATTTAGATACGCAGTATTTT.

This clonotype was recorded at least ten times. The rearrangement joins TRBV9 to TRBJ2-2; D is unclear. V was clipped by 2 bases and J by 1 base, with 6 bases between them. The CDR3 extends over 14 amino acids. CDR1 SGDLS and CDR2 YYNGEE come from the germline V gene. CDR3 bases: TGTGCCAGCAGCGTCGTACAGAACACCGGGGAGCTGTTTTTT. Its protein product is CASSVVQNTGELFF.

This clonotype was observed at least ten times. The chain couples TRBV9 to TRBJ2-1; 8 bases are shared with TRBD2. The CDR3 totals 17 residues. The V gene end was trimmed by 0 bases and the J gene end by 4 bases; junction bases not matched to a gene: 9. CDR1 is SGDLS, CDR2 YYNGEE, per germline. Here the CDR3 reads CASSVGSSGGVYNEQFF. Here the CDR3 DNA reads TGTGCCAGCAGCGTAGGATCCAGCGGGGGAGTTTACAATGAGCAGTTCTTC.

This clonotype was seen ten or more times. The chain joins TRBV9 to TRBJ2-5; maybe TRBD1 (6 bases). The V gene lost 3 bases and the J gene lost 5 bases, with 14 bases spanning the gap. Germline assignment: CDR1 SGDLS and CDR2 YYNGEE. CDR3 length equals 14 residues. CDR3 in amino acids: CASSGGLRRETQYF. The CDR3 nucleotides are TGTGCCAGCAGCGGGGGGCTCAGACGGGAGACCCAGTACTTC.

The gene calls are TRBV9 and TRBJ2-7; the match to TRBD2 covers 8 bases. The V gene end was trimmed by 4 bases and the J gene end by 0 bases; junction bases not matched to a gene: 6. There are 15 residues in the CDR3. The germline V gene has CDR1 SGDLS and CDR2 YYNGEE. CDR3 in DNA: TGTGCCAGCAGCCCCCCGGGGGGGACCTCCTACGAGCAGTACTTC. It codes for CASSPPGGTSYEQYF.

The CDR3 DNA is TGTGCCAGCACCACAACCCCGGCGGGAGGAGAGACCCAGTACTTC. It specifies CASTTTPAGGETQYF. The chain joins TRBV9 to TRBJ2-5, with 8 nucleotides matching TRBD2. The CDR3 sequence is 15 residues long. CDR1 is SGDLS, CDR2 YYNGEE, per germline. With 6 bases clipped from V and 4 bases from J, the junction kept 11 bases outside the gene matches.

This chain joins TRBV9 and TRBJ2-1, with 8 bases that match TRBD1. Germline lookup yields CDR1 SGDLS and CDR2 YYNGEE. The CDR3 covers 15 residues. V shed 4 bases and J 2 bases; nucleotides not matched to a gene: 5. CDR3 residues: CASSPRDRPYNEQFF. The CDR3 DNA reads TGTGCCAGCAGCCCTCGGGACAGGCCCTACAATGAGCAGTTCTTC.

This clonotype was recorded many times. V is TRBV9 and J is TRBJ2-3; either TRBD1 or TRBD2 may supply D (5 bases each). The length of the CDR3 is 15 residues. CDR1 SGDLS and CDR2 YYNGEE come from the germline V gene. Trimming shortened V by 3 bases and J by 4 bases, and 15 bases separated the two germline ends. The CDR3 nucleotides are TGTGCCAGCAGCGACCTCCGGGACCCGCCAGATACGCAGTATTTT. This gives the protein CASSDLRDPPDTQYF.

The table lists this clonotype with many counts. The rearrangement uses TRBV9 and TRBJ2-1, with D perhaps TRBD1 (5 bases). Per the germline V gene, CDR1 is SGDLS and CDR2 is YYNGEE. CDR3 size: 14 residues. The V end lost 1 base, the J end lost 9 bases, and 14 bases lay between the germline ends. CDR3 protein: CASSVKGIMGEQFF. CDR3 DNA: TGTGCCAGCAGCGTAAAGGGGATCATGGGTGAGCAGTTCTTC.

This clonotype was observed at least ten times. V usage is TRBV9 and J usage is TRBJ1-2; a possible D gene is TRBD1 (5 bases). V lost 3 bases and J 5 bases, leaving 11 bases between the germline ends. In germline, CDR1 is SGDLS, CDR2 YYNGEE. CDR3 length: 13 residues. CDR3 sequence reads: CASSERSGYGYTF. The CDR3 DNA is TGTGCCAGCAGCGAAAGATCAGGGTATGGCTACACCTTC.

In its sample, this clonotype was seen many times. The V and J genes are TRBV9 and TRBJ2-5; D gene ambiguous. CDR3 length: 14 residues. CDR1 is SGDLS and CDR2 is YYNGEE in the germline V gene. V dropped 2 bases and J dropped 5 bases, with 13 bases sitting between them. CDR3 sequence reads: CASSVAVDGETQYF. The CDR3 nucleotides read TGTGCCAGCAGCGTTGCCGTCGATGGGGAGACCCAGTACTTC.

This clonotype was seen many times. CDR3 bases: TGTGCCAGCTCACCAGACAGGGGGCTTCGGGAGCAGTACTTC. Amino acids: CASSPDRGLREQYF. The chain has TRBV9 and TRBJ2-7; 10 nucleotides align to TRBD1. With V trimmed by 7 bases and J by 7 bases, 11 bases remained unmatched. The CDR3 is 14 residues long. Germline assignment: CDR1 SGDLS and CDR2 YYNGEE.

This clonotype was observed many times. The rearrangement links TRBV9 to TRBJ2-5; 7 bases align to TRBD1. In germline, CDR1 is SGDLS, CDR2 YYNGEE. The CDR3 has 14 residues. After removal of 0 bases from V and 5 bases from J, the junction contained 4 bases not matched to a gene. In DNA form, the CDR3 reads TGTGCCAGCAGCGTAGACAGGGGCGCTGAGACCCAGTACTTC. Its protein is CASSVDRGAETQYF.

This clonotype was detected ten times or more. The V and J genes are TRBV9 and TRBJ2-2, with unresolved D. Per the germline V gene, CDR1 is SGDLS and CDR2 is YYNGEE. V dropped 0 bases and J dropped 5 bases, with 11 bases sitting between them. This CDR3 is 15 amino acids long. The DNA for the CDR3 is TGTGCCAGCAGCGTAGAGACTCGATCTACCGGGGAGCTGTTTTTT. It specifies CASSVETRSTGELFF.

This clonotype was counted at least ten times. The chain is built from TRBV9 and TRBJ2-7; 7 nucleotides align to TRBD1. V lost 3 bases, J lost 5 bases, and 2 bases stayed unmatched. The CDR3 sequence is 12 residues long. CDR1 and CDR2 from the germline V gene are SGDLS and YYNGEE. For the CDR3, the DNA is TGTGCCAGCAGCGGCGACAGGGACGAGCAGTACTTC. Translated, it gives CASSGDRDEQYF.

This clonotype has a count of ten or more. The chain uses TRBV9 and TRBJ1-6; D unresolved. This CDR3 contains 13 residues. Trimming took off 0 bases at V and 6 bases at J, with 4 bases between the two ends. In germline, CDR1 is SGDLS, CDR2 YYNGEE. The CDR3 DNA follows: TGTGCCAGCAGCGTAGAGTCTAATTCACCCCTCCACTTT. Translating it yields CASSVESNSPLHF.

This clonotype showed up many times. DNA for the CDR3: TGTGCCAGCAGCGTAGATCCCATAGGGGGCTACAATGAGCAGTTCTTC. It is translated as CASSVDPIGGYNEQFF. This chain joins TRBV9 and TRBJ2-1, with D perhaps TRBD1 (6 bases). Trimming shortened V by 0 bases and J by 3 bases, and 13 bases separated the two germline ends. CDR3 length: 16 residues. The germline V gene encodes CDR1 SGDLS and CDR2 YYNGEE.

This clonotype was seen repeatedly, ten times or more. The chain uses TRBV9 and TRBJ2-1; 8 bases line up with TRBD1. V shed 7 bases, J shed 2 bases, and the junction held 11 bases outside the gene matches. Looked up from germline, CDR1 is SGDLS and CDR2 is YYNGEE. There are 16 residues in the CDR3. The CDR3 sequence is CASGLGTGDTYNEQFF. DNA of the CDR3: TGTGCCAGCGGCCTGGGGACAGGAGATACCTACAATGAGCAGTTCTTC.

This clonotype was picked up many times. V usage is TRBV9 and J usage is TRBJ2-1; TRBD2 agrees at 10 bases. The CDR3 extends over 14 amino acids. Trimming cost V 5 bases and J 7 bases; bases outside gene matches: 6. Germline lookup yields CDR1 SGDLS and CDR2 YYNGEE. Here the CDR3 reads CASSIAGGVNEQFF. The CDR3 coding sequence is TGTGCCAGCAGTATAGCGGGGGGTGTGAATGAGCAGTTCTTC.

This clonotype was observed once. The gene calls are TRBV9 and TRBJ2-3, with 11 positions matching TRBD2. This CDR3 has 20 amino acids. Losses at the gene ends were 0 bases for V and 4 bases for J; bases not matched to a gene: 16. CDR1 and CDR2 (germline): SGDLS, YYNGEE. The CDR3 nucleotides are TGTGCCAGCAGCGTAGATAGCGGGGGGGCAGCCGACCCCGGGGCAGATACGCAGTATTTT. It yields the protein CASSVDSGGAADPGADTQYF.

CDR3 DNA sequence: TGTGCCAGCAGCACCCGGACAGGGGGGGACGAGCAGTACTTC. It yields the protein CASSTRTGGDEQYF. The V call is TRBV9, the J call TRBJ2-7, with TRBD1 identical over 10 bases. The CDR3 loop spans 14 amino acids. V gave up 4 bases and J gave up 5 bases; unmatched junction bases: 6. Germline CDR1 reads SGDLS; CDR2 reads YYNGEE.

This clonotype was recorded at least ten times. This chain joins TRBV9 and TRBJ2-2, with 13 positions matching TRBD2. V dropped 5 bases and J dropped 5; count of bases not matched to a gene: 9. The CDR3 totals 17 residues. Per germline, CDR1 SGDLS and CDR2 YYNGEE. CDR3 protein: CASSPTSGRARTGELFF. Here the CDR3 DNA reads TGTGCCAGCAGTCCTACTAGCGGGAGGGCCCGAACCGGGGAGCTGTTTTTT.

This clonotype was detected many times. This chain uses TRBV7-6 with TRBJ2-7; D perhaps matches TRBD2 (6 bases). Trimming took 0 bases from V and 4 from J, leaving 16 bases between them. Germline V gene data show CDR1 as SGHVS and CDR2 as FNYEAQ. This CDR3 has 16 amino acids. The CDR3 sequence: CASSLAGASVYYEQYF. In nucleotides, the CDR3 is TGTGCCAGCAGCTTAGCAGGGGCTAGCGTTTATTACGAGCAGTACTTC.

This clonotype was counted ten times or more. CDR3 amino acids: CASSVGRLAEDNEQFF. CDR3 DNA sequence: TGTGCCAGCAGCGTAGGTAGACTAGCGGAAGACAATGAGCAGTTCTTC. This chain links TRBV9 with TRBJ2-1; TRBD2 matches at 9 bases. The CDR3 is 16 amino acids. Trimming removed 0 bases from V and 5 bases from J; junction bases left unmatched: 6. Germline V gives CDR1 SGDLS, CDR2 YYNGEE.

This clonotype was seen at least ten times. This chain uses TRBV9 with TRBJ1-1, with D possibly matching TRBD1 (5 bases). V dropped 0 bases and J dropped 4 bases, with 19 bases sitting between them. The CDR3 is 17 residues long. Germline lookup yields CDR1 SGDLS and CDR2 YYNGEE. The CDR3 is CASSVGEWGRAGTEAFF. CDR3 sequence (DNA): TGTGCCAGCAGCGTAGGAGAATGGGGCCGGGCCGGCACTGAAGCTTTCTTT.

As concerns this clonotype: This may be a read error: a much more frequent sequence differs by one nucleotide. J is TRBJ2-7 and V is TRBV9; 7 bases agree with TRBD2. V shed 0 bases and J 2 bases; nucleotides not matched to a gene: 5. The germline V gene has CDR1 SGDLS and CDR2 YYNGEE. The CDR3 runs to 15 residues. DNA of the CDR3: TGTGCCAGCAGCGTAGGTGGGAGCGGGGCCTACGAGCAGTACTTC. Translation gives CASSVGGSGAYEQYF.

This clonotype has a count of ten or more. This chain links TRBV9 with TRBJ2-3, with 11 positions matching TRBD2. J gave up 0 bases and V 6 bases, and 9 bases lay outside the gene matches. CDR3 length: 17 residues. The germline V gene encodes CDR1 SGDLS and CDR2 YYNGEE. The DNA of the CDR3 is TGTGCCAGCACCGGTAGCGGGGGGGTCCGCAGCACAGATACGCAGTATTTT. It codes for CASTGSGGVRSTDTQYF.

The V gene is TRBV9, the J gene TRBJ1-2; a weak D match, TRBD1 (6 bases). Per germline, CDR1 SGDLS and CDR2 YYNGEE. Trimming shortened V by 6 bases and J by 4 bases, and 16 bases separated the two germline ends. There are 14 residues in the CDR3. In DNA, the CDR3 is TGTGCCAGCACCAGGTACAGGGATGTCTATGGCTACACCTTC. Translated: CASTRYRDVYGYTF.